These T cell receptor beta chains were read from a single sample in a study of cytomegalovirus exposure and HLA in healthy donors. Assay used: immunoSEQ multiplex PCR; TCRdb lists only in-frame clones, some missing. The table has 250,000 to 400,000 clones, approximately 88% seen once. The sample consisted of PBMCs. These receptor sequences come from a man younger than 45 in good health and CMV-seronegative. The CDR3 runs from the conserved cysteine through the conserved F or W. The order of the fields is V gene, J gene, D gene, clone size, CDR3 DNA, CDR3 protein. The D gene is left open where the match is weak. Rows give clone size only sometimes, using once, few, many, or a class for an expanded clone.

V gene: TRBV19
J gene: TRBJ1-2
D gene: TRBD1
clone size: NA
CDR3 DNA: TGTGCCAGTAGTATAACCGGACAGGGTCTTTATGGCTACACCTTC
CDR3 protein: CASSITGQGLYGYTF

V gene: TRBV7-9
J gene: TRBJ2-7
D gene: NA
clone size: NA
CDR3 DNA: TGTGCCGCTAGTAGAGGAGAAATCTACGAGCAGTACTTC
CDR3 protein: CAASRGEIYEQYF

V gene: TRBV27
J gene: TRBJ1-5
D gene: TRBD1
clone size: NA
CDR3 DNA: TGTGCCAGCAGTGAAAGGGGGCACCAGCCCCAGCATTTT
CDR3 protein: CASSERGHQPQHF

V gene: TRBV28
J gene: TRBJ1-5
D gene: TRBD1
clone size: NA
CDR3 DNA: TGTGCCAGCAGTCCCTGGGGACAGGGGGCTTATCAGCCCCAGCATTTT
CDR3 protein: CASSPWGQGAYQPQHF

V gene: TRBV12-5
J gene: TRBJ2-2
D gene: TRBD1
clone size: NA
CDR3 DNA: TGTGCTAGTGGTCCATCTCTTTCCCCCGGGACAGGGTCCACCGGGGAGCTGTTTTTT
CDR3 protein: CASGPSLSPGTGSTGELFF

V gene: TRBV29-1
J gene: TRBJ1-2
D gene: NA
clone size: NA
CDR3 DNA: TGCAGCGTGGAGAAAGGTGGGGGGGCCTATGGCTACACCTTC
CDR3 protein: CSVEKGGGAYGYTF

V gene: TRBV7-2
J gene: TRBJ2-1
D gene: NA
clone size: NA
CDR3 DNA: TGTGCCAGCAGCCTCTACACGGGGGATGAGCAGTTCTTC
CDR3 protein: CASSLYTGDEQFF

V gene: TRBV4-1
J gene: TRBJ1-2
D gene: TRBD1
clone size: NA
CDR3 DNA: TGCGCCAGCAGCCAAGACAGGGGGACCTATGGCTACACCTTC
CDR3 protein: CASSQDRGTYGYTF

V gene: TRBV10-3
J gene: TRBJ2-1
D gene: TRBD2
clone size: NA
CDR3 DNA: TGTGCCATCAGTGAGTCGCTGGCGGGGGGCCTCTCCTACAATGAGCAGTTCTTC
CDR3 protein: CAISESLAGGLSYNEQFF

V gene: TRBV30
J gene: TRBJ2-7
D gene: NA
clone size: NA
CDR3 DNA: TGTGCCTGGAGCTTAGGTGGGGCCGAGCAGTACTTC
CDR3 protein: CAWSLGGAEQYF

V gene: TRBV19
J gene: TRBJ1-1
D gene: NA
clone size: NA
CDR3 DNA: TGTGCCAGTACCGACGACGGGGGCACTGAAGCTTTCTTT
CDR3 protein: CASTDDGGTEAFF

V gene: TRBV10-3
J gene: TRBJ2-3
D gene: NA
clone size: NA
CDR3 DNA: TGTGCCATCAGCGGACTAACAGATACGCAGTATTTT
CDR3 protein: CAISGLTDTQYF

V gene: TRBV7-9
J gene: TRBJ1-2
D gene: NA
clone size: NA
CDR3 DNA: TGTGCCAGCAGCTCGCTCACAGGTGTAGGGGCCTATGGCTACACCTTC
CDR3 protein: CASSSLTGVGAYGYTF

V gene: TRBV11-2
J gene: TRBJ1-4
D gene: TRBD1
clone size: NA
CDR3 DNA: TGTGCCAGCAGCCCCAGGGACAGCGAAAAACTGTTTTTT
CDR3 protein: CASSPRDSEKLFF

V gene: TRBV23-1
J gene: TRBJ1-1
D gene: TRBD1
clone size: once
CDR3 DNA: TGCGCCAGCAGTCAATCGGGGGACAGGGGTGATTTTGGTACTGAAGCTTTCTTT
CDR3 protein: CASSQSGDRGDFGTEAFF

V gene: TRBV5-1
J gene: TRBJ2-5
D gene: NA
clone size: NA
CDR3 DNA: TGCGCCAGCAGCTCCTTTCGCCGTACAGGTAACCAAGAGACCCAGTACTTC
CDR3 protein: CASSSFRRTGNQETQYF

V gene: TRBV5-6
J gene: TRBJ2-7
D gene: NA
clone size: NA
CDR3 DNA: TGTGCCAGCAGCTTGGGTGGTCCCCGGGAGCAGTACTTC
CDR3 protein: CASSLGGPREQYF

V gene: TRBV7-9
J gene: TRBJ2-7
D gene: TRBD1
clone size: NA
CDR3 DNA: TGTGCCAGCAGCTTAGATGGGACAGACCTAACCTACGAGCAGTACTTC
CDR3 protein: CASSLDGTDLTYEQYF

V gene: TRBV29-1
J gene: TRBJ2-5
D gene: NA
clone size: NA
CDR3 DNA: TGCAGCGACTATGAACCCGCCACGATACAAGAGACCCAGTACTTC
CDR3 protein: CSDYEPATIQETQYF

V gene: TRBV13
J gene: TRBJ2-3
D gene: NA
clone size: NA
CDR3 DNA: TGTGCCAGCAGCTTCGCCAGTTGGGGCGGGGCTCCAGATACGCAGTATTTT
CDR3 protein: CASSFASWGGAPDTQYF

V gene: TRBV7-9
J gene: TRBJ1-3
D gene: NA
clone size: NA
CDR3 DNA: TGTGCCAGCAGCCAACAGGCTTATGGAAACACCATATATTTT
CDR3 protein: CASSQQAYGNTIYF

V gene: TRBV30
J gene: TRBJ1-1
D gene: NA
clone size: few
CDR3 DNA: TGTGCCTGGAGTGTATCACGAGGTGGCACTGAAGCTTTCTTT
CDR3 protein: CAWSVSRGGTEAFF

V gene: TRBV18
J gene: TRBJ1-2
D gene: TRBD1
clone size: NA
CDR3 DNA: TGTGCCAGCTCATTGGACAGGGCTAACTATGGCTACACCTTC
CDR3 protein: CASSLDRANYGYTF

V gene: TRBV5-5
J gene: TRBJ1-5
D gene: NA
clone size: NA
CDR3 DNA: TGTGCCAGCAGCTTAAGTCTCAGTCAGCCCCAGCATTTT
CDR3 protein: CASSLSLSQPQHF

V gene: TRBV11-3
J gene: TRBJ2-5
D gene: TRBD2
clone size: NA
CDR3 DNA: TGTGCCAGCAGCGCCGGGACTAGCGGACAAGAGACCCAGTACTTC
CDR3 protein: CASSAGTSGQETQYF

V gene: TRBV18
J gene: TRBJ1-1
D gene: NA
clone size: NA
CDR3 DNA: TGTGCCAGCTCACTCGACATGAACACTGAAGCTTTCTTT
CDR3 protein: CASSLDMNTEAFF